Following are 8 T cell receptor beta chains from one sample sequenced in a study of vaccination and CD4 T cells after COVID-19. Cultured CD4+ T-cell DNA underwent Oncomine TCR Beta short-read sequencing. From the PCR reads, TCRdb called clonotypes with MiXCR, one entry per CDR3 protein. The data hold more than 14,000 distinct CDR3 sequences, with under 60% observed a single time. These TCRs' antigens remain unknown. The treatment was: 10-day PBMC culture with coronavirus spike peptide pools or control peptides (ViraFEST assay). The specimen comprised cultured CD4+ T cells from blood, sampled after SARS-CoV-2 vaccination. All receptors come from a human donor with COVID-19.

The gene calls are TRBV9 and TRBJ2-5; TRBD2 agrees at 12 bases. Germline V lookup: CDR1 SGDLS, CDR2 YYNGEE. After removal of 0 bases from V and 5 bases from J, the junction contained 8 bases not matched to a gene. The CDR3 runs to 17 residues. The CDR3: CASSVAPASGGVETQYF. The CDR3 DNA is TGTGCCAGCAGCGTAGCTCCGGCTAGCGGGGGGGTTGAGACCCAGTACTTC.

This rearrangement joins TRBV11-2 to TRBJ1-2; the D gene is possibly TRBD1 (6 bases). CDR3 length: 14 residues. The V gene's germline CDR1 is SGHAT and CDR2 FQNNGV. V lost 0 bases and J 7 bases, leaving 12 bases between the germline ends. The CDR3 is CASSLETGLGGYTF. DNA for the CDR3: TGTGCCAGCAGCTTAGAAACAGGGTTGGGTGGCTACACCTTC. Combining the CDR3 with reference TRBV11-2 and TRBJ1-2 gives the whole variable domain EAGVAQSPRYKIIEKRQSVAFWCNPISGHATLYWYQQILGQGPKLLIQFQNNGVVDDSQLPKDRFSAERLKGVDSTLKIQPAKLEDSAVYLCASSLETGLGGYTFGSGTRLTVV.

This clonotype has more than one count but fewer than ten. The chain recombines TRBV28 with TRBJ2-3; TRBD2 might be the D (7 bases). Germline-derived CDR1 and CDR2 are MDHEN and SYDVKM. The CDR3 covers 15 residues. Trimming cost V 3 bases and J 1 base, with 11 bases left between them. CDR3 nucleotide sequence: TGTGCCAGCAGTTTTGGGGGGGCGGGCACAGATACGCAGTATTTT. Translated, it gives CASSFGGAGTDTQYF.

This clonotype appeared a single time. The gene calls are TRBV12-3 or TRBV12-4 and TRBJ1-3, with TRBD1 matching over 8 bases. The V segment lost 4 bases and the J segment 9 bases; nucleotides outside the gene matches: 5. CDR3 length: 13 residues. CDR3 DNA: TGTGCCAGCAGTTGGGGAACAGGGGGCACCATATATTTT. Translating gives CASSWGTGGTIYF.

The V call is TRBV7-6, the J call TRBJ2-2; no firm D call. The CDR3 contains 13 residues. The germline V gene encodes CDR1 SGHVS and CDR2 FNYEAQ. Trimming removed 6 bases from V and 0 bases from J, with 5 bases in between. The DNA for the CDR3 is TGTGCCAGCAGGACCCCGAACACCGGGGAGCTGTTTTTT. The encoded protein is CASRTPNTGELFF. The full variable domain, with the rest looked up from reference TRBV7-6 and TRBJ2-2, is GAGVSQSPRYKVTKRGQDVALRCDPISGHVSLYWYRQALGQGPEFLTYFNYEAQQDKSGLPNDRFSAERPEGSISTLTIQRTEQRDSAMYRCASRTPNTGELFFGEGSRLTVL.

Judged by abundance, this clonotype is large. This chain joins TRBV11-2 and TRBJ1-2; 7 bases fit TRBD1. Germline V gene data show CDR1 as SGHAT and CDR2 as FQNNGV. This CDR3 is built from 15 residues. After removal of 5 bases from V and 4 bases from J, the junction contained 10 bases not matched to a gene. DNA of the CDR3: TGTGCCAGCAGCCCCCGGATGAGACAGGGCTATGGCTACACCTTC. Protein product: CASSPRMRQGYGYTF.

V is TRBV5-1 and J is TRBJ2-5, with D perhaps given as TRBD1 or TRBD2 (5 bases each). The CDR3 runs 15 residues. CDR1 and CDR2 (germline): SGHRS, YFSETQ. V lost 4 bases, J lost 2 bases, and 15 bases lay in between. The CDR3 is CASSNYQGDQETQYF. The CDR3 DNA follows: TGCGCCAGCAGCAATTATCAGGGAGATCAAGAGACCCAGTACTTC.

This rearrangement joins TRBV7-2 to TRBJ2-2, with a tentative D call TRBD2 (6 bases). The CDR3 loop spans 15 amino acids. Looked up from germline, CDR1 is SGHTA and CDR2 is FQGNSA. V dropped 3 bases and J dropped 6 bases, with 14 bases sitting between them. CDR3 DNA: TGTGCCAGCAGCTTGAGCGGGTCGGGCGCCGGGGAGCTGTTTTTT. Protein sequence: CASSLSGSGAGELFF.